This passage covers 14 T cell receptor beta chains from one sample sequenced in a study of blood T cell repertoires in COVID-19. TCRdb's copy holds only in-frame clones and misses some; the assay was immunoSEQ multiplex PCR. This table has tens of thousands of clones, roughly 82% appearing once. Sequenced material: peripheral blood. The receptor set was obtained from a human donor in a cohort sampled during active COVID-19.

The chain uses TRBV7-9 and TRBJ1-1; D is uncertain. V lost 1 base and J 8 bases, leaving 11 bases between the germline ends. This CDR3 region has 13 residues. The V gene's germline CDR1 is SEHNR and CDR2 FQNEAQ (reference sequence). The chain's CDR3 is CASSLEELKEAFF. CDR3 DNA: TGTGCCAGCAGCTTAGAGGAGCTCAAAGAAGCTTTCTTT.

The chain employs TRBV9 and TRBJ1-2, with D maybe TRBD1 (6 bases). Germline V gene lookup returns CDR1 SGDLS and CDR2 YYNGEE. The V end lost 5 bases, the J end lost 5 bases, and 22 bases lay between the germline ends. CDR3 length: 16 residues. Here the CDR3 DNA reads TGTGCCAGCAGTGGGCCGAGTGTGGGGGCCGGGTATGGCTACACCTTC. It yields the protein CASSGPSVGAGYGYTF. Drawing the rest from reference TRBV9 and TRBJ1-2, the complete variable domain is DSGVTQTPKHLITATGQRVTLRCSPRSGDLSVYWYQQSLDQGLQFLIQYYNGEERAKGNILERFSAQQFPDLHSELNLSSLELGDSALYFCASSGPSVGAGYGYTFGSGTRLTVV.

This chain joins TRBV25-1 and TRBJ1-2, with D possibly matching TRBD1 (6 bases). The CDR3 contains 13 residues. Trimming cost V 1 base and J 8 bases, with 11 bases left between them. The germline V gene encodes CDR1 MGHDK and CDR2 SYGVNS. As DNA, the CDR3 is TGTGCCAGCAGTGAATCAGGGGTAGGGGGCTACACCTTC. This translates into CASSESGVGGYTF.

V usage is TRBV30 and J usage is TRBJ1-6, with D perhaps TRBD1 (6 bases). This CDR3 is built from 14 residues. Germline CDR1 GTSNPN, CDR2 SVGIG (reference sequence). Between the trimmed V and J ends, which lost 7 bases and 9 bases, there was a span of 19 bases. CDR3 in amino acids: CAFDRLALTSPLHF. DNA for the CDR3: TGTGCCTTCGACAGGTTAGCCCTAACTTCACCCCTCCACTTT.

The chain couples TRBV11-2 to TRBJ2-3; 9 bases are shared with TRBD1. The V segment lost 3 bases and the J segment 4 bases; nucleotides outside the gene matches: 8. Germline V gene sequence: CDR1 SGHAT, CDR2 FQNNGV. This CDR3 has 16 residues. CDR3 DNA: TGTGCCAGCAGCTTGGACAGGGGATTGTTAGCAGATACGCAGTATTTT. Translated: CASSLDRGLLADTQYF.

The CDR3 loop is CASSFKMGLAVLYEQYF. As DNA, the CDR3 is TGTGCCAGCAGTTTTAAGATGGGACTAGCGGTGCTCTACGAGCAGTACTTC. This chain links TRBV27 with TRBJ2-7; 11 nucleotides line up with TRBD2. The germline CDR1 and CDR2 sequences are MNHEY and SMNVEV (reference sequence). The CDR3 covers 17 residues. V shed 3 bases and J 3 bases; nucleotides not matched to a gene: 10.

The chain uses TRBV6-5 and TRBJ2-7; 7 bases match TRBD1. The CDR3 extends over 15 amino acids. J lost 3 bases, V lost 0 bases, and 5 bases had no gene match. Germline CDR1 reads MNHEY; CDR2 reads SVGAGI. CDR3 protein: CASSYSNSGGYEQYF. The CDR3 bases are TGTGCCAGCAGTTACTCGAATTCAGGGGGCTACGAGCAGTACTTC.

This chain uses TRBV7-3 with TRBJ2-1; 9 bases agree with TRBD2. The V gene end was trimmed by 3 bases and the J gene end by 2 bases; junction bases not matched to a gene: 5. The CDR3 consists of 16 residues. Germline CDR1 and CDR2: SGHTA and FQGTGA. The CDR3 sequence: CASSLAGGAAYNEQFF. DNA of the CDR3: TGTGCCAGCAGCTTGGCGGGGGGGGCCGCCTACAATGAGCAGTTCTTC.

The J gene is TRBJ1-1, the V gene TRBV7-3; 7 bases map to TRBD1. The J segment lost 2 bases and the V segment lost 1 base, leaving 19 bases of the junction unmatched. The germline gives CDR1 SGHTA, CDR2 FQGTGA. The CDR3 has 20 amino acids. This CDR3 reads CASSLNRPLETGNTNTEAFF. CDR3 in DNA: TGTGCCAGCAGCTTAAACCGACCACTGGAGACAGGGAATACCAACACTGAAGCTTTCTTT. The entire variable domain, with the rest obtained from reference TRBV7-3 and TRBJ1-1, is as follows: GAGVSQTPSNKVTEKGKYVELRCDPISGHTALYWYRQSLGQGPEFLIYFQGTGAADDSGLPNDRFFAVRPEGSVSTLKIQRTERGDSAVYLCASSLNRPLETGNTNTEAFFGQGTRLTVV.

The chain has TRBV29-1 and TRBJ2-2; weak D call: TRBD1 (5 bases). The CDR3 sequence is 15 residues long. V was trimmed by 5 bases and J by 1 base, leaving 14 bases between them. Germline V gene sequence: CDR1 SQVTM, CDR2 ANQGSEA. The CDR3 loop is CSVRRGRENTGELFF. CDR3 bases: TGCAGCGTTCGGCGTGGCAGGGAGAACACCGGGGAGCTGTTTTTT.

The chain recombines TRBV6-6 with TRBJ1-2; D may be TRBD1 (5 bases). CDR3 length: 15 residues. Trimming shortened V by 6 bases and J by 3 bases, and 17 bases separated the two germline ends. In germline, CDR1 is MNHNY, CDR2 SVGAGI (reference sequence). Here the CDR3 DNA reads TGTGCCAGCAGGGATCCCCAGGGCTTTGACTATGGCTACACCTTC. The encoded protein is CASRDPQGFDYGYTF.

The rearrangement uses TRBV30 and TRBJ2-7, with TRBD1 as a possible D gene (5 bases). The CDR3 consists of 13 residues. Trimming removed 0 bases from V and 3 bases from J, with 9 bases in between. CDR1 GTSNPN and CDR2 SVGIG come from the germline V gene (reference sequence). The DNA for the CDR3 is TGTGCCTGGAGTGTAGGGGCTGGCTACGAGCAGTACTTC. Translating it yields CAWSVGAGYEQYF.

This chain links TRBV9 with TRBJ2-2, with a tentative D call TRBD2 (6 bases). Germline CDR1 reads SGDLS; CDR2 reads YYNGEE. This CDR3 comprises 15 residues. The V end lost 1 base, the J end lost 4 bases, and 11 bases lay between the germline ends. In DNA, the CDR3 is TGTGCCAGCAGCGTATACGGGGGACCCACCGGGGAGCTGTTTTTT. Translated: CASSVYGGPTGELFF.

The chain joins TRBV5-1 to TRBJ2-5; tentative D call: TRBD1 (5 bases). The CDR3 sequence is 15 residues long. Germline CDR1 and CDR2: SGHRS and YFSETQ. V lost 0 bases to trimming and J lost 5 bases, with 14 bases between them. CDR3 amino acids: CASSLGTRQWETQYF. The CDR3, as DNA: TGCGCCAGCAGCTTGGGGACAAGGCAGTGGGAGACCCAGTACTTC.